Included here is one T cell receptor (beta chain) sequence, with context. Trimming pared 4 bases from V and 4 bases from J, leaving 14 bases between. The germline CDR1 and CDR2 sequences are MNHNS and SASEGT. This CDR3 is 14 amino acids long. This sample was taken from a study of technical replicates of blood from several donors. Produced via immunoSEQ multiplex PCR; TCRdb's table is partial and in-frame only. The sample records about 100,000 clones, about 95% being singletons. The chain recombines TRBV6-1 with TRBJ2-7; possible D gene TRBD2, 6 bases. This clonotype originated in a human donor in good health. Sequencing was done on a sample of T cells isolated from PBMCs. DNA for the CDR3: TGTGCCAGCAGTGCGGCTAGCGCAGTATACGAGCAGTACTTC. Residues: CASSAASAVYEQYF.